Below, 16 T cell receptor beta chains from the same sample are listed, as sequenced in a study of Tregs in tolerant kidney transplant recipients. TCRdb's copy holds only in-frame clones and misses some; the assay was immunoSEQ multiplex PCR. The sample lists some 57,000 clones; about 90% were seen once. Recipients received nonmyeloablative bone marrow transplants from related graft donors, with transient mixed chimerism. The material sequenced was CD8+ T cells from blood (PBMCs), taken 24 months after the transplant. These receptors came from a human patient who received a combined kidney and bone marrow transplant. Some of the T cells might come from the graft donor.

CDR3 loop: CAIYTGELFF. CDR3 DNA sequence: TGTGCCATCTACACCGGGGAGCTGTTTTTT. The rearrangement uses TRBV7-2 and TRBJ2-2; D is ambiguous. CDR3 size: 10 residues. Trimming left V 10 bases short and J 3 bases short, with 3 bases between. CDR1 is SGHTA, CDR2 FQGNSA, per germline.

This chain joins TRBV7-3 and TRBJ1-1, with D hard to call. Germline CDR1 reads SGHTA; CDR2 reads FQGTGA. The V gene lost 5 bases and the J gene lost 8 bases, with 18 bases spanning the gap. The CDR3 has 14 residues. This chain's CDR3 is CASSASYTDPEAFF. CDR3 nucleotide sequence: TGTGCCAGCAGCGCATCATATACTGATCCCGAAGCTTTCTTT.

The V call is TRBV7-9, the J call TRBJ2-7; D is unclear. Germline V gene sequence: CDR1 SEHNR, CDR2 FQNEAQ (reference sequence). The CDR3 has 14 residues. The V gene lost 3 bases and the J gene lost 0 bases, with 9 bases spanning the gap. CDR3 sequence reads: CASSFLGDSYEQYF. The CDR3 DNA sequence: TGTGCCAGCAGCTTTCTCGGTGACTCCTACGAGCAGTACTTC.

As concerns this clone: Other DNA sequences within the sample encode an identical CDR3. This sequence joins TRBV4-1 and TRBJ1-4; the match to TRBD1 covers 11 bases. The V and J ends lost 4 bases and 7 bases, in that order; junction bases with no gene match: 5. This CDR3 spans 15 amino acids. CDR1 is MGHRA, CDR2 YSYEKL, per germline. CDR3 sequence: CASSPGQGASEKLFF. The CDR3 coding sequence is TGCGCCAGCAGCCCAGGACAGGGGGCGTCTGAAAAACTGTTTTTT.

The genes are TRBV9 and TRBJ2-2; the match to TRBD2 covers 9 bases. Germline V gene sequence: CDR1 SGDLS, CDR2 YYNGEE. The CDR3 sequence is 17 residues long. The V and J ends lost 0 bases and 3 bases, in that order; junction bases with no gene match: 6. The CDR3 nucleotides read TGTGCCAGCAGCGTAGAGGGTAGCGGGAGCCACACCGGGGAGCTGTTTTTT. Translating gives CASSVEGSGSHTGELFF.

A single count supports this clone. This chain joins TRBV11-3 and TRBJ2-1; 13 positions agree with TRBD2. After removal of 1 base from V and 5 bases from J, the junction contained 2 bases not matched to a gene. Per germline, CDR1 SGHNT and CDR2 YENEEA. This CDR3 has 16 amino acids. CDR3 bases: TGTGCCAGCAGCTTAGGTGGACTAGCGGGAGACAATGAGCAGTTCTTC. Translating gives CASSLGGLAGDNEQFF.

This clone showed up just a few times. This sequence joins TRBV4-2 and TRBJ1-2; 9 bases fit TRBD1. After removal of 0 bases from V and 1 base from J, the junction contained 9 bases not matched to a gene. CDR1 is LGHNA and CDR2 is YNFKEQ in the germline V gene. This CDR3 contains 18 residues. The DNA for the CDR3 is TGTGCCAGCAGCCAAGAGGATACAGGGGGCGGCGTTAACTATGGCTACACCTTC. This gives the protein CASSQEDTGGGVNYGYTF.

The chain links TRBV27 to TRBJ2-7; D is undetermined. Germline V gene data show CDR1 as MNHEY and CDR2 as SMNVEV (reference sequence). The V end lost 1 base, the J end lost 0 bases, and 4 bases lay between the germline ends. There are 13 residues in the CDR3. The DNA of the CDR3 is TGTGCCAGCAGTTTATTCTACTCCTACGAGCAGTACTTC. Protein: CASSLFYSYEQYF.

This clone appeared a few times. J is TRBJ1-3 and V is TRBV9; D ambiguous. The germline V and J ends were trimmed by 4 bases and 4 bases, with 9 bases remaining between them. The CDR3 extends over 13 amino acids. The germline CDR1 and CDR2 sequences are SGDLS and YYNGEE. This CDR3 is CASSPPSGNTIYF. The CDR3 nucleotides read TGTGCCAGCAGCCCCCCGTCCGGAAACACCATATATTTT.

For this clone: One end of the junction is discordant with germline, which a read error may explain. The chain carries TRBV5-1 and TRBJ1-2, with D perhaps TRBD1 (5 bases). CDR3 length: 13 residues. The germline CDR1 and CDR2 sequences are SGHRS and YFSETQ. CDR3 in DNA: TGTGCCAGCAGCTTGGCAGGGAACTATGGCTACACCTTC. Its translation: CASSLAGNYGYTF. Looking up the rest from reference TRBV5-1 and TRBJ1-2 gives the full variable domain: KAGVTQTPRYLIKTRGQQVTLSCSPISGHRSVSWYQQTPGQGLQFLFEYFSETQRNKGNFPGRFSGRQFSNSRSEMNVSTLELGDSALYLCASSLAGNYGYTFGSGTRLTVV.

J is TRBJ1-5 and V is TRBV27; 7 bases agree with TRBD1. The CDR3 totals 16 residues. Germline CDR1 MNHEY, CDR2 SMNVEV (reference sequence). The V segment lost 5 bases and the J segment 6 bases; nucleotides outside the gene matches: 13. This CDR3 reads CASSPGFTGEPQPQHF. DNA for the CDR3: TGTGCCAGCAGTCCAGGATTTACAGGGGAGCCTCAGCCCCAGCATTTT.

V is TRBV14 and J is TRBJ1-4; D might be TRBD1 (6 bases). From germline, CDR1 is SGHDN and CDR2 FVKESK. This CDR3 is 15 amino acids long. The V and J ends lost 2 bases and 6 bases respectively, with 13 bases between them. The CDR3 nucleotides are TGTGCCAGCAGCCAATCTTGGGGGCGTGATGAAAAACTGTTTTTT. Translated: CASSQSWGRDEKLFF. The whole variable domain, filled in from reference TRBV14 and TRBJ1-4, reads EAGVTQFPSHSVIEKGQTVTLRCDPISGHDNLYWYRRVMGKEIKFLLHFVKESKQDESGMPNNRFLAERTGGTYSTLKVQPAELEDSGVYFCASSQSWGRDEKLFFGSGTQLSVL.

This chain joins TRBV13 and TRBJ2-1; 12 bases fit TRBD2. V lost 5 bases and J lost 9; bases outside the gene matches: 11. This CDR3 comprises 16 residues. The germline gives CDR1 PRHDT, CDR2 FYEKMQ (reference sequence). CDR3 region: CASSLRLLAGGGEQFF. The CDR3 DNA reads TGTGCCAGCAGCCTACGACTACTAGCGGGGGGAGGTGAGCAGTTCTTC. Full variable domain (missing parts from reference TRBV13 and TRBJ2-1): AAGVIQSPRHLIKEKRETATLKCYPIPRHDTVYWYQQGPGQDPQFLISFYEKMQSDKGSIPDRFSAQQFSDYHSELNMSSLELGDSALYFCASSLRLLAGGGEQFFGPGTRLTVL.

The CDR3 here is CASSLDTPGDSGYTF. The CDR3 coding sequence is TGTGCCAGCAGCTTAGATACCCCAGGGGATAGTGGCTACACCTTC. This chain uses TRBV13 with TRBJ1-2; TRBD1 might be the D (6 bases). V lost 1 base, J lost 7 bases, and 16 bases lay in between. Germline V CDR1 and CDR2: PRHDT, FYEKMQ (reference sequence). The CDR3 spans 15 residues.

The rearrangement joins TRBV7-6 to TRBJ1-2, with 9 positions matching TRBD1. The CDR3 extends over 16 amino acids. The trim removed 1 base at V and 6 bases at J, leaving 9 bases unmatched. CDR1 is SGHVS and CDR2 is FNYEAQ in the germline V gene. CDR3 amino acids: CASSLGDREFENGYTF. CDR3 in DNA: TGTGCCAGCAGCTTAGGGGACAGGGAATTTGAGAATGGCTACACCTTC.

This chain connects TRBV7-9 to TRBJ1-4, with TRBD1 identical over 7 bases. CDR1 and CDR2 (germline): SEHNR, FQNEAQ (reference sequence). The CDR3 has 14 amino acids. The junction had 5 bases not matched to a gene; V was cut back by 5 bases and J by 5 bases. CDR3 coding DNA: TGTGCCAGCAGCCCGGGACAGAGGAATGAAAAACTGTTTTTT. Residues: CASSPGQRNEKLFF. The full variable domain, completed using reference TRBV7-9 and TRBJ1-4, is DTGVSQNPRHKITKRGQNVTFRCDPISEHNRLYWYRQTLGQGPEFLTYFQNEAQLEKSRLLSDRFSAERPKGSFSTLEIQRTEQGDSAMYLCASSPGQRNEKLFFGSGTQLSVL.